Listed below are T cell receptor beta chains from one sample, sequenced in a study of glioma-infiltrating T cells after dendritic cell vaccination. Measured with immunoSEQ multiplex PCR; TCRdb has only the in-frame clones, and not every one. The sample holds about 38,000 clones, roughly four fifths seen once. Material: blood, obtained before dendritic cell vaccination. These receptor sequences come from a human donor with glioblastoma. The CDR3 runs from the conserved cysteine through the conserved F or W. The order of the fields is J gene, D gene, V gene, clone size, CDR3 DNA, CDR3 protein. A D gene is named only where the DNA matches it firmly. Some rows mark clone size as missing; the rest say once, few, many or name a class of expanded clone.

TRBJ2-7 . TRBV6-5 . TGTGCCAGCAGCTTATTTGGGGGCCCCTACGAGCAGTACTTC CASSLFGGPYEQYF
TRBJ2-2 . TRBV19 . TGTGCCAGTAGTCTCACAGTCACCGGGGAGCTGTTTTTT CASSLTVTGELFF
TRBJ1-2 TRBD1 TRBV7-9 few TGTGCCAGCAGCTTAACAGGGGTGGATGGCTACACCTTC CASSLTGVDGYTF
TRBJ1-1 TRBD1 TRBV7-9 . TGTGCCAGCAGCTCGATTCCCGGGACAGGGGGCTCAGGCACTGAAGCTTTCTTT CASSSIPGTGGSGTEAFF
TRBJ2-7 TRBD2 TRBV11-2 . TGTGCCAGCAGACGACTAGCGGGGGGTTTCTACGAGCAGTACTTC CASRRLAGGFYEQYF
TRBJ1-2 TRBD1 TRBV10-1 . TGCGCCAGCACCCCACAGGGGAACTATGGCTACACCTTC CASTPQGNYGYTF
TRBJ2-1 . TRBV25-1 . TGTGCCAGCAGTGGGGGGACATGGGGGCAGTTCTTC CASSGGTWGQFF
TRBJ1-2 TRBD1 TRBV6-1 . TGTGCCAGCAGTGCCTATAACGACAGGGGCGGCTACACCTTC CASSAYNDRGGYTF
TRBJ1-2 TRBD1 TRBV6-5 . TGTGCCAGCAGACTATTACCGGGACAGAACTATGGCTACACCTTC CASRLLPGQNYGYTF
TRBJ2-7 . TRBV4-1 . TGCGCCAGCAGCCAAATCCCAGGAAGCTCCTACGAGCAGTACTTC CASSQIPGSSYEQYF
TRBJ1-5 . TRBV25-1 . TGTGCCAGCAGTGAAGGACAGATAAGCAATCAGCCCCAGCATTTT CASSEGQISNQPQHF
TRBJ2-7 . TRBV6-6 . TGTGCCAGCAGCCCAGGAATCTACGAGCAGTACTTC CASSPGIYEQYF
TRBJ1-4 . TRBV5-1 . TGCGCCAGCAGCTTGATCAGGGGCGTGGGTGAAAAACTGTTTTTT CASSLIRGVGEKLFF
TRBJ2-1 TRBD1 TRBV5-8 . TGTGCCAGCAGCGACGGACAGGGGCCCAATGAGCAGTTCTTC CASSDGQGPNEQFF
TRBJ1-1 . TRBV7-9 . TGTGCCAGCAGCTTTTTGGGGGCGAGCACTGAAGCTTTCTTT CASSFLGASTEAFF
TRBJ1-2 TRBD1 TRBV6-6 . TGTGCCAGCAGTTACGGACAGGGGGAGGATGGCTACACCTTC CASSYGQGEDGYTF
TRBJ2-7 TRBD2 TRBV5-6 . TGTGCCAGCAGCTTGGGTGGGGAGGGCTCCTACGAGCAGTACTTC CASSLGGEGSYEQYF
TRBJ1-2 . TRBV21-1 . TGTGCCAGCGCGAAGAAACAGGGGTTGGATGGCTACACCTTC CASAKKQGLDGYTF
TRBJ1-2 TRBD1 TRBV30 . TGTGCCTGGAGTAAAGACAGGGGAAACTATGGCTACACCTTC CAWSKDRGNYGYTF
TRBJ1-2 . TRBV30 . TGTGCCTGGGCCGGGGGGATTGGGGCGGGTCACTATGGCTACACCTTC CAWAGGIGAGHYGYTF
TRBJ2-1 TRBD1 TRBV2 . TGTGCCAGCAGTGCCTCCGGGACAGGGGCTTACAATGAGCAGTTCTTC CASSASGTGAYNEQFF
TRBJ1-2 . TRBV6-1 once TGTGCCAGCAGTGAAGGCTTCCCGACAGATAACTATGGCTACACCTTC CASSEGFPTDNYGYTF
TRBJ2-3 . TRBV5-6 . TGTGCCAGCAGCCATACAGATACGCAGTATTTT CASSHTDTQYF
TRBJ2-3 . TRBV6-5 . TGTGCCAGCAGTTACTCGAGATCTCAAGATACGCAGTATTTT CASSYSRSQDTQYF
TRBJ1-1 TRBD1 TRBV30 . TGTGCCTTCTTCGGACAGGGGGTTGGGAACACTGAAGCTTTCTTT CAFFGQGVGNTEAFF
TRBJ2-1 TRBD1 TRBV4-2 . TGTGCCAGCAGCACCCGGGACAGGGCCATGGATGAGCAGTTCTTC CASSTRDRAMDEQFF
TRBJ2-3 . TRBV10-3 few TGTGCCATCAGCATAGAATTCACAGATACGCAGTATTTT CAISIEFTDTQYF
TRBJ1-5 . TRBV6-1 few TGTGCCAGCAGTGCAGGGTGGGTTAATCAGCCCCAGCATTTT CASSAGWVNQPQHF
TRBJ1-6 TRBD1 TRBV6-6 few TGTGCCAGCAGTCCCCCTGGACAGGATAATTCACCCCTCCACTTT CASSPPGQDNSPLHF
TRBJ2-7 . TRBV28 . TGTGCCAGCAGCCCTCTAGGGGGGGGGTTGTTGTACGAGCAGTACTTC CASSPLGGGLLYEQYF
TRBJ1-5 . TRBV6-4 . TGTGCCAGCCATGCCTCAGGGAGGGCCATCGATCAGCCCCAGCATTTT CASHASGRAIDQPQHF
TRBJ2-1 TRBD1 TRBV5-6 . TGTGCCAGCAGCTTGCTGGGACAGGGGGCGAATGAGCAGTTCTTC CASSLLGQGANEQFF
TRBJ2-3 TRBD1 TRBV7-3 . TGTGCCAGCAGCTCCTCGGACAGGGGTGCAGATACGCAGTATTTT CASSSSDRGADTQYF
TRBJ2-1 TRBD2 TRBV19 . TGTGCCAGTAGTACTACCGGGACTAGCGGGTCTTACTCCTACAATGAGCAGTTCTTC CASSTTGTSGSYSYNEQFF
TRBJ2-7 TRBD2 TRBV5-5 few TGTGCCAGCAGCGGAGGGACTAGCGGGGGGCGCTCCTACGAGCAGTACTTC CASSGGTSGGRSYEQYF
TRBJ2-5 . TRBV28 . TGTGCCAGCAGTTTAGGAGACAGCCAAGAGACCCAGTACTTC CASSLGDSQETQYF
TRBJ2-2 TRBD1 TRBV4-1 . TGCGCCAGCAGCCAAGATGGTCCTACAGGGGTCTTCTTTCACACCGGGGAGCTGTTTTTT CASSQDGPTGVFFHTGELFF
TRBJ1-1 . TRBV4-3 . TGCGCCAGCAGCCAAGATAACAGGGACACATCCTCGGACACTGAAGCTTTCTTT CASSQDNRDTSSDTEAFF
TRBJ1-5 . TRBV6-1 . TGTGCCAGCATGGCTCCTCTTAGCAATCAGCCCCAGCATTTT CASMAPLSNQPQHF
TRBJ2-1 TRBD2 TRBV13 . TGTGCCAGCAGCTTAGCGGGGGGGCCGAATGAGCAGTTCTTC CASSLAGGPNEQFF
TRBJ1-2 . TRBV6-1 . TGTGCCAGTCTCCCGGGAGGGTACCCCCCCACCTTC CASLPGGYPPTF
TRBJ1-1 TRBD1 TRBV15 many TGTGCCACCAGCGGAACAGGGGCCACTGAAGCTTTCTTT CATSGTGATEAFF
TRBJ1-2 TRBD1 TRBV29-1 few TGCAGCGTTCGTAAACTGGCCAGGGGGCAGGGCTACACCTTC CSVRKLARGQGYTF
TRBJ2-5 TRBD1 TRBV4-1 . TGCGCCAGCAGCCAAGTGGCAGGGGGACAAGAGACCCAGTACTTC CASSQVAGGQETQYF
TRBJ1-2 . TRBV29-1 . TGCAGCGCCAGGACTGACCGCGAAGGCTATGGCTACACCTTC CSARTDREGYGYTF